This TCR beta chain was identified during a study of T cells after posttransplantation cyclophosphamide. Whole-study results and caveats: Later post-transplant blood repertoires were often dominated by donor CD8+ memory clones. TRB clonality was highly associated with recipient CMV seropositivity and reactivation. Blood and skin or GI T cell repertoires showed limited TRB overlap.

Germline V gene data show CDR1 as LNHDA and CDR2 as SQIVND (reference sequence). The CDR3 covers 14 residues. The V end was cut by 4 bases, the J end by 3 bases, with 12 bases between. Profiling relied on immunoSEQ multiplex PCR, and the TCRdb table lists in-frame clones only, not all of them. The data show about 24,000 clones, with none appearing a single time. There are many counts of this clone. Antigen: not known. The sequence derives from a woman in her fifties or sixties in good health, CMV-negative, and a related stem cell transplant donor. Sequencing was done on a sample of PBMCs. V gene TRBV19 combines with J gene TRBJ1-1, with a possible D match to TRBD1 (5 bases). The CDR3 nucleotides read TGTGCCAGTAGTAGAGGGGAGGGGTACACTGAAGCTTTCTTT. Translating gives CASSRGEGYTEAFF. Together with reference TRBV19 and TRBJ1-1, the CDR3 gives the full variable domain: DGGITQSPKYLFRKEGQNVTLSCEQNLNHDAMYWYRQDPGQGLRLIYYSQIVNDFQKGDIAEGYSVSREKKESFPLTVTSAQKNPTAFYLCASSRGEGYTEAFFGQGTRLTVV.